The present entry profiles one T cell receptor (beta chain) with its context. The sample originates from a study of OX40 agonist ivuxolimab in advanced cancers. Overall study context: Subjects had a mean age of 60 years, with a range of about 23 to 85; roughly 80% were male.

TCRdb's copy holds only in-frame clones and misses some; the assay was immunoSEQ multiplex PCR. Of approximately 25,000 clones listed, around 79% are singletons. This CDR3 comprises 18 residues. Germline-derived CDR1 and CDR2 are SGHTA and FQGNSA. Trimming at V came to 2 bases and at J to 3 bases, leaving 13 bases not matched to a gene. The genes are TRBV7-2 and TRBJ2-1, with 7 bases identical to TRBD1. The TCR sequence derives from an adult with an advanced solid tumor such as melanoma, head and neck, liver or kidney cancer. Sequencing was performed on CD4+ or CD8+ T cells sorted from blood, taken in a trial of the OX40 agonist ivuxolimab. The CDR3 sequence is CASSLKVVGQTNYNEQFF. The CDR3 DNA reads as TGTGCCAGCAGCTTAAAAGTAGTGGGACAGACTAACTACAATGAGCAGTTCTTC.